The 26 T cell receptor beta chains given below trace back to one sample, sequenced in a study of OX40 agonist ivuxolimab in advanced cancers. Assay: immunoSEQ multiplex PCR; the TCRdb copy retains only in-frame clones and omits some. This sample yields some 97,000 clones, of which about 91% are seen a single time; around 0.16% belongs to the top ten. The material was CD4+ or CD8+ T cells sorted from blood, obtained in a trial of the OX40 agonist ivuxolimab. Receptors originate from an adult with an advanced solid tumor such as melanoma, head and neck, liver or kidney cancer.

The chain combines TRBV13 with TRBJ2-3; 13 bases match TRBD2. The CDR3 is 20 amino acids. CDR1 and CDR2 (germline): PRHDT, FYEKMQ (reference sequence). With V trimmed by 0 bases and J by 1 base, 10 bases remained unmatched. In DNA form, the CDR3 reads TGTGCCAGCAGCTTAGGTGATGGACTAGCGGGAGTTGAAGGCACAGATACGCAGTATTTT. Translated: CASSLGDGLAGVEGTDTQYF.

The CDR3 region is CASSTSSDLYGYTF. CDR3 coding DNA: TGTGCCAGCAGTACTTCTAGTGACCTCTATGGCTACACCTTC. V is TRBV28 and J is TRBJ1-2, with no clear D. From germline, CDR1 is MDHEN and CDR2 SYDVKM. V dropped 5 bases and J dropped 4 bases, with 14 bases sitting between them. This CDR3 spans 14 amino acids.

This chain joins TRBV28 and TRBJ1-1; 7 positions agree with TRBD1. This CDR3 region has 14 residues. Germline V gene data show CDR1 as MDHEN and CDR2 as SYDVKM. V dropped 5 bases and J dropped 8; count of bases not matched to a gene: 11. The CDR3 nucleotides read TGTGCCAGCAGTAGAATAGGGACAGTGGGGGAAGCTTTCTTT. This codes for CASSRIGTVGEAFF.

The chain recombines TRBV6-1 with TRBJ2-7; D is unclear. This CDR3 is 12 amino acids long. Germline loops: CDR1 MNHNS, CDR2 SASEGT. V dropped 4 bases and J dropped 5 bases, with 9 bases sitting between them. The CDR3 bases are TGTGCCAGCAGTGTGAAGCAGAACGAGCAGTACTTC. As protein: CASSVKQNEQYF.

The gene calls are TRBV4-1 and TRBJ2-7, with unresolved D. V was shortened by 1 base and J by 1 base, with 8 bases between the two germline ends. CDR1 and CDR2 (germline): MGHRA, YSYEKL. This CDR3 is 14 amino acids long. The CDR3: CASSQVPLSYEQYF. The CDR3 DNA reads as TGCGCCAGCAGCCAAGTTCCCCTGTCCTACGAGCAGTACTTC.

This chain links TRBV30 with TRBJ1-1, with 7 bases identical to TRBD1. V dropped 3 bases and J dropped 1; count of bases not matched to a gene: 5. CDR1 and CDR2 from the germline V gene are GTSNPN and SVGIG (reference sequence). The length of the CDR3 is 14 residues. CDR3 in DNA: TGTGCCTGGAGGACGGGACAGACGAACACTGAAGCTTTCTTT. Its protein product is CAWRTGQTNTEAFF.

This chain joins TRBV25-1 and TRBJ2-6; weak D call: TRBD2 (7 bases). The CDR3 totals 16 residues. The germline V gene has CDR1 MGHDK and CDR2 SYGVNS. With 6 bases removed from V and 4 bases from J, the gap between germline ends came to 16 bases. In nucleotides, the CDR3 is TGTGCCAGCAGAGGACGGGGGGCAGGAGGGGCCAACGTCCTGACTTTC. The encoded protein is CASRGRGAGGANVLTF.

The chain joins TRBV5-4 to TRBJ1-4; no firm D call. With 7 bases removed from V and 8 bases from J, the gap between germline ends came to 15 bases. Germline-derived CDR1 and CDR2 are SGHNT and YYREEE (reference sequence). The length of the CDR3 is 13 residues. The CDR3 DNA is TGTGCCAGCGGCCCCCACGAGGGAGAAAAACTGTTTTTT. Its protein is CASGPHEGEKLFF. Full variable domain (rest looked up from reference TRBV5-4 and TRBJ1-4): ETGVTQSPTHLIKTRGQQVTLRCSSQSGHNTVSWYQQALGQGPQFIFQYYREEENGRGNFPPRFSGLQFPNYSSELNVNALELDDSALYLCASGPHEGEKLFFGSGTQLSVL.

The chain employs TRBV11-2 and TRBJ1-2, with 8 bases lining up with TRBD1. The CDR3 consists of 14 residues. With V trimmed by 5 bases and J by 6 bases, 8 bases remained unmatched. Germline CDR1 and CDR2: SGHAT and FQNNGV. The CDR3 is CASSRQGQVDGYTF. CDR3 nucleotides: TGTGCCAGCAGCCGACAGGGGCAAGTGGATGGCTACACCTTC.

This sequence joins TRBV4-1 and TRBJ2-1; 12 bases line up with TRBD2. V lost 5 bases to trimming and J lost 5 bases; unmatched junction nucleotides: 10. The CDR3 consists of 17 residues. CDR1 and CDR2 from the germline V gene are MGHRA and YSYEKL. CDR3 sequence (DNA): TGCGCCAGCAGCGAAGGGCCCCTAGCGGGAGGGCACAATGAGCAGTTCTTC. This sequence encodes CASSEGPLAGGHNEQFF.

The chain uses TRBV6-1 and TRBJ1-1, with D uncertain. The CDR3 is 18 residues long. Germline-derived CDR1 and CDR2 are MNHNS and SASEGT. The V and J ends lost 2 bases and 4 bases respectively, with 23 bases between them. CDR3 nucleotides: TGTGCCAGCAGTGAATGGTCAAGGACGGGCAGGCCGGGCACTGAAGCTTTCTTT. This codes for CASSEWSRTGRPGTEAFF.

CDR3 coding DNA: TGTGCCAGCAGCTCCCCTTTCGGGGAGCTGTTTTTT. It is translated as CASSSPFGELFF. J is TRBJ2-2 and V is TRBV7-2, with D hard to call. V lost 4 bases and J 7 bases, leaving 7 bases between the germline ends. This CDR3 comprises 12 residues. Looked up from germline, CDR1 is SGHTA and CDR2 is FQGNSA.

CDR3 amino acids: CASSSGQILRGYTF. The CDR3 DNA sequence: TGTGCCAGCAGTTCTGGACAGATCCTTCGAGGCTACACCTTC. This chain links TRBV27 with TRBJ1-2, with TRBD1 as a possible D gene (6 bases). Trimming cost V 4 bases and J 8 bases, with 17 bases left between them. The CDR3 length is 14 residues. In germline, CDR1 is MNHEY, CDR2 SMNVEV (reference sequence).

This clone appeared a few times. The chain employs TRBV6-5 and TRBJ1-1; TRBD1 agrees at 8 bases. Germline CDR1 is MNHEY and CDR2 is SVGAGI. V was clipped by 8 bases and J by 2 bases; unmatched bases: 1. This CDR3 has 12 residues. The CDR3 sequence is CASDRGNTEAFF. The CDR3 coding sequence is TGTGCCAGCGACAGGGGAAACACTGAAGCTTTCTTT.

The chain recombines TRBV28 with TRBJ2-7; TRBD1 matches 11 bases. The CDR3 extends over 15 amino acids. V lost 5 bases to trimming and J lost 5 bases; unmatched junction nucleotides: 8. Germline CDR1 and CDR2: MDHEN and SYDVKM. CDR3 sequence reads: CASSIGDRGWHEQYF. The CDR3 DNA sequence: TGTGCCAGCAGTATAGGGGACAGGGGGTGGCACGAGCAGTACTTC.

J is TRBJ1-2 and V is TRBV29-1; 7 bases align to TRBD1. J lost 6 bases, V lost 4 bases, and 5 bases had no gene match. The CDR3 has 12 amino acids. CDR1 is SQVTM and CDR2 is ANQGSEA in the germline V gene. CDR3 DNA sequence: TGCAGCGTTGCGGGAGGGGGCGATGGCTACACCTTC. Amino acids: CSVAGGGDGYTF.

This sequence joins TRBV19 and TRBJ2-1, with TRBD1 matching over 11 bases. This CDR3 region has 16 residues. The junction had 13 bases not matched to a gene; V was cut back by 3 bases and J by 12 bases. The germline CDR1 and CDR2 sequences are LNHDA and SQIVND (reference sequence). DNA for the CDR3: TGTGCCAGTAGTATCGGGGGGACAGGGGGACCTTCTGGGCAGTTCTTC. The encoded protein is CASSIGGTGGPSGQFF. The variable domain in full, completed from reference TRBV19 and TRBJ2-1, reads DGGITQSPKYLFRKEGQNVTLSCEQNLNHDAMYWYRQDPGQGLRLIYYSQIVNDFQKGDIAEGYSVSREKKESFPLTVTSAQKNPTAFYLCASSIGGTGGPSGQFFGPGTRLTVL.

This clone showed up just once. The chain links TRBV19 to TRBJ2-1, with D perhaps TRBD2 (6 bases). V shed 5 bases and J shed 10 bases, with 15 bases lying between them. Germline-derived CDR1 and CDR2 are LNHDA and SQIVND (reference sequence). The CDR3 is 13 amino acids. The CDR3 DNA reads as TGTGCCAGTAGTCCTCCCAAGCTAGCGGAGCAGTTCTTC. Its protein product is CASSPPKLAEQFF.

The chain combines TRBV30 with TRBJ1-2; tentatively, D is TRBD1 (6 bases). Germline V gene sequence: CDR1 GTSNPN, CDR2 SVGIG (reference sequence). The CDR3 extends over 16 amino acids. V shed 1 base and J shed 4 bases, with 19 bases lying between them. DNA of the CDR3: TGTGCCTGGAGTGGAATGACAGGAGCCGTGGGCTATGGCTACACCTTC. Translated: CAWSGMTGAVGYGYTF. Complete variable domain (other parts from reference TRBV30 and TRBJ1-2): SQTIHQWPATLVQPVGSPLSLECTVEGTSNPNLYWYRQAAGRGLQLLFYSVGIGQISSEVPQNLSASRPQDRQFILSSKKLLLSDSGFYLCAWSGMTGAVGYGYTFGSGTRLTVV.

The V and J genes are TRBV6-1 and TRBJ2-3; a weak D match, TRBD2 (6 bases). V shed 4 bases and J shed 4 bases, with 12 bases lying between them. The CDR3 contains 14 residues. Germline loops: CDR1 MNHNS, CDR2 SASEGT. For the CDR3, the DNA is TGTGCCAGCAGTGCCAGAGGAGGGCCAGATACGCAGTATTTT. Amino acid sequence: CASSARGGPDTQYF.

The V gene is TRBV9, the J gene TRBJ2-3; possibly TRBD1 for D (5 bases). This CDR3 is built from 14 residues. With 0 bases removed from V and 8 bases from J, the gap between germline ends came to 13 bases. Germline V lookup: CDR1 SGDLS, CDR2 YYNGEE. In DNA, the CDR3 is TGTGCCAGCAGCGTAGGTGGGGCCCAGAGTACGCAGTATTTT. This gives the protein CASSVGGAQSTQYF. Together with reference TRBV9 and TRBJ2-3, the CDR3 gives the full variable domain: DSGVTQTPKHLITATGQRVTLRCSPRSGDLSVYWYQQSLDQGLQFLIQYYNGEERAKGNILERFSAQQFPDLHSELNLSSLELGDSALYFCASSVGGAQSTQYFGPGTRLTVL.

The rearrangement joins TRBV7-8 to TRBJ1-2; no firm D call. Per the germline V gene, CDR1 is SGHVS and CDR2 is FQNEAQ. The CDR3 totals 16 residues. The V and J ends lost 3 bases and 1 base respectively, with 15 bases between them. The CDR3 sequence: CASSFQPTSSNYGYTF. DNA for the CDR3: TGTGCCAGCAGCTTCCAACCTACTTCAAGTAACTATGGCTACACCTTC.

The chain is built from TRBV6-1 and TRBJ1-4; no clear D. Trimming took off 3 bases at V and 5 bases at J, with 10 bases between the two ends. The CDR3 is 14 amino acids. Germline V lookup: CDR1 MNHNS, CDR2 SASEGT. The CDR3 sequence: CASSESAINEKLFF. DNA of the CDR3: TGTGCCAGCAGTGAGTCAGCCATAAATGAAAAACTGTTTTTT.

As concerns this clone: This specimen includes other DNA sequences encoding the same CDR3. CDR3 sequence (DNA): TGCGCCAGCAGCTTGGGGGGCGCCGATCAGCCCCAGCATTTT. Encoded protein: CASSLGGADQPQHF. The rearrangement joins TRBV5-1 to TRBJ1-5, with a tentative D call TRBD1 (5 bases). Germline CDR1 and CDR2: SGHRS and YFSETQ. The length of the CDR3 is 14 residues. V lost 0 bases, J lost 5 bases, and 9 bases lay in between.

The chain employs TRBV5-1 and TRBJ1-4; 10 bases fit TRBD1. Germline CDR1 SGHRS, CDR2 YFSETQ. J lost 4 bases, V lost 0 bases, and 3 bases had no gene match. CDR3 length: 16 amino acids. The CDR3 DNA follows: TGCGCCAGCAGCTTGGAAGGACAGGGGGTTAATGAAAAACTGTTTTTT. Translated: CASSLEGQGVNEKLFF.

This clone was observed a few times. The chain links TRBV7-8 to TRBJ2-3; D is uncertain. The V end was cut by 2 bases, the J end by 3 bases, with 9 bases between. CDR1 is SGHVS and CDR2 is FQNEAQ in the germline V gene. The CDR3 covers 14 residues. CDR3 coding DNA: TGTGCCAGCAGCTTAAATACTGGGACAGATACGCAGTATTTT. This codes for CASSLNTGTDTQYF.